This TCR beta chain was found in a study of blood T cell repertoires in COVID-19. This table comes from immunoSEQ multiplex PCR, and its TCRdb copy is limited to in-frame clones, with some not included. The data contain under 450,000 clones, roughly 84% of them singletons. Germline V gene lookup returns CDR1 SGHRS and CDR2 YFSETQ. V lost 0 bases, J lost 4 bases, and 5 bases stayed unmatched. CDR3 length: 15 residues. The clonotype originates from a woman under 40 who had recovered from COVID-19. Sample: PBMCs or T cells enriched from blood (not recorded which). The genes are TRBV5-1 and TRBJ1-1, with 8 bases aligning to TRBD1. CDR3 bases: TGCGCCAGCAGCTTGGGGACAGGGTGGGGCACTGAAGCTTTCTTT. This translates into CASSLGTGWGTEAFF.